This T cell receptor (beta chain) emerged from a study of shared clonotypes between healthy human individuals. Genomic DNA (from each subset) was split evenly across several immunoSEQ plates. TCRdb's copy holds only in-frame clones and misses some; the assay was immunoSEQ multiplex PCR. This table has fewer than 700,000 clones, around 78% appearing once. With 0 bases clipped from V and 7 bases from J, the junction kept 7 bases outside the gene matches. This CDR3 spans 16 amino acids. Germline V CDR1 and CDR2: ENHRY, SYGVKD. The gene calls are TRBV10-3 and TRBJ2-1; 9 bases agree with TRBD2. Sequencing was carried out using PBMCs. The clonotype comes from a woman aged 40-49 years in good health. Some clones in this sample may be carry-over from other donors' samples. CDR3 sequence reads: CAISESGGRAKNEQFF. The CDR3 bases are TGTGCCATCAGTGAGTCTGGCGGGAGGGCCAAGAATGAGCAGTTCTTC.